The rows below give T cell receptor beta chains drawn from one sample of a study of shared clonotypes between healthy human individuals. Libraries were prepared by immunoSEQ multiplex PCR; TCRdb keeps only in-frame clonotypes and omits some of them. The sample comprises 1,400,000 or so clones, 98% of which are singletons, and under 0.45% rests with the top ten. The material sequenced was naive CD4+ T cells sorted from blood. These receptors were taken from a man younger than 45 in good health. CDR3s include the opening cysteine and the closing phenylalanine or tryptophan. A D gene is named only where the DNA matches it firmly. Clone size is not always given. Where it is, it says once, few, many or a class for expanded clones.

size	J	V	length	D	CDR3	DNA
once	TRBJ2-7	TRBV27	15	.	CASSLRAGTTYEQYF	TGTGCCAGCAGTTTACGGGCAGGGACCACCTACGAGCAGTACTTC
.	TRBJ2-1	TRBV15	16	.	CATSRDIARTYNEQFF	TGTGCCACCAGCAGAGATATAGCGAGAACCTACAATGAGCAGTTCTTC
.	TRBJ1-2	TRBV30	13	.	CAWSKTGFYGYTF	TGTGCCTGGAGTAAAACAGGGTTCTATGGCTACACCTTC
.	TRBJ1-2	TRBV18	13	.	CASSRGPNYGYTF	TGTGCCAGCTCACGGGGGCCTAACTATGGCTACACCTTC
.	TRBJ1-2	TRBV10-3	14	.	CAISESMESYGYTF	TGTGCCATCAGTGAGTCGATGGAAAGCTATGGCTACACCTTC
.	TRBJ2-1	TRBV9	14	.	CASTAGGPHNEQFF	TGTGCCAGCACAGCAGGGGGGCCTCACAATGAGCAGTTCTTC
.	TRBJ2-5	TRBV7-9	15	TRBD1	CASSLRTGGSETQYF	TGTGCCAGCAGCTTGCGGACAGGGGGCAGTGAGACCCAGTACTTC
once	TRBJ2-3	TRBV9	15	TRBD1	CASSVVTGDTDTQYF	TGTGCCAGCAGCGTAGTAACAGGGGACACAGATACGCAGTATTTT
.	TRBJ1-2	TRBV28	12	.	CASSSVGGGYTF	TGTGCCAGCAGCTCGGTGGGAGGAGGCTACACCTTC
.	TRBJ2-3	TRBV7-9	15	TRBD1	CASRSGQGIPDTQYF	TGTGCCAGCAGATCGGGACAGGGAATACCAGATACGCAGTATTTT
.	TRBJ2-6	TRBV10-3	19	TRBD2	CAIRTGLAGVTSGANVLTF	TGTGCCATCAGGACAGGACTAGCGGGAGTCACATCTGGGGCCAACGTCCTGACTTTC
.	TRBJ2-1	TRBV5-4	11	.	CASSGPDEQFF	TGTGCCAGCAGCGGCCCCGATGAGCAGTTCTTC
.	TRBJ2-4	TRBV11-2	17	.	CASSPPGPPGDKNIQYF	TGTGCCAGCAGCCCGCCGGGACCTCCGGGGGACAAAAACATTCAGTACTTC
.	TRBJ2-5	TRBV21-1	15	.	CASSKVGQVQETQYF	TGTGCCAGCAGCAAAGTGGGACAGGTCCAAGAGACCCAGTACTTC
.	TRBJ2-1	TRBV18	14	.	CASSVAVRGDEQFF	TGTGCCAGCTCAGTCGCGGTTAGGGGTGATGAGCAGTTCTTC
.	TRBJ2-4	TRBV5-4	14	TRBD2	CASSLSGSVYIQYF	TGTGCCAGCAGCTTAAGCGGGAGTGTTTACATTCAGTACTTC
.	TRBJ2-7	TRBV28	14	TRBD1	CASSLGDRKYEQYF	TGTGCCAGCAGTTTAGGGGACAGGAAGTACGAGCAGTACTTC
.	TRBJ2-2	TRBV5-1	14	.	CASSGSLVTGELFF	TGCGCCAGCAGCGGATCGTTGGTCACCGGGGAGCTGTTTTTT
.	TRBJ2-1	TRBV4-1	15	.	CASSRTYGAVEGQFF	TGCGCCAGCAGCCGCACATACGGGGCGGTTGAAGGGCAGTTCTTC
.	TRBJ2-7	TRBV5-5	12	.	CASSKQGGEQYF	TGTGCCAGCAGCAAGCAGGGAGGCGAGCAGTACTTC
.	TRBJ2-3	TRBV18	16	TRBD2	CASSPRASGVTDTQYF	TGTGCCAGCTCACCACGCGCTAGCGGAGTCACAGATACGCAGTATTTT
.	TRBJ2-1	TRBV7-2	16	TRBD2	CASSFLAGESYNEQFF	TGTGCCAGCAGCTTCTTAGCGGGAGAGTCTTACAATGAGCAGTTCTTC
.	TRBJ2-1	TRBV9	15	.	CASSVGGTRYNEQFF	TGTGCCAGCAGCGTAGGAGGGACAAGATACAATGAGCAGTTCTTC
.	TRBJ2-1	TRBV18	17	TRBD2	CASSPVRREQSYNEQFF	TGTGCCAGCTCACCGGTCAGGCGGGAGCAAAGTTACAATGAGCAGTTCTTC
.	TRBJ2-2	TRBV14	15	.	CASSQHYTVTGELFF	TGTGCCAGCAGCCAACACTATACAGTAACCGGGGAGCTGTTTTTT
once	TRBJ2-7	TRBV2	11	.	CASGWGYEQYF	TGTGCCAGCGGTTGGGGTTACGAGCAGTACTTC
.	TRBJ2-2	TRBV5-1	16	.	CASSLVVSHLTGELFF	TGCGCCAGCAGCTTGGTGGTGAGTCATCTCACCGGGGAGCTGTTTTTT
.	TRBJ2-5	TRBV2	14	.	CASSGVSSQETQYF	TGTGCCAGCAGTGGAGTTTCTAGCCAAGAGACCCAGTACTTC
.	TRBJ2-1	TRBV11-2	16	TRBD2	CASSPLAGNSYNEQFF	TGTGCCAGCAGCCCATTAGCGGGAAATTCCTACAATGAGCAGTTCTTC
.	TRBJ2-1	TRBV5-1	16	.	CASSLDQLGIYNEQFF	TGCGCCAGCAGCTTGGACCAGCTTGGCATCTACAATGAGCAGTTCTTC
.	TRBJ2-2	TRBV7-9	13	.	CASSFGSTGELFF	TGTGCCAGCAGCTTCGGGTCCACCGGGGAGCTGTTTTTT
.	TRBJ2-1	TRBV4-2	16	TRBD2	CASSQGTSGRINEQFF	TGTGCCAGCAGCCAAGGGACTAGCGGGAGGATCAATGAGCAGTTCTTC
.	TRBJ2-7	TRBV28	13	TRBD1	CASSIPGQAEQYF	TGTGCCAGCAGCATCCCGGGACAGGCGGAGCAGTACTTC
.	TRBJ1-5	TRBV2	17	TRBD1	CASLRDRELYSNQPQHF	TGTGCCAGCCTCCGGGACAGGGAGTTGTATAGCAATCAGCCCCAGCATTTT
once	TRBJ2-1	TRBV7-2	17	.	CASSFSKWGRPTNEQFF	TGTGCCAGCAGCTTTAGTAAGTGGGGGCGGCCGACCAATGAGCAGTTCTTC
.	TRBJ2-1	TRBV11-2	14	.	CASSLEQAYNEQFF	TGTGCCAGCAGCTTAGAACAAGCCTACAATGAGCAGTTCTTC
.	TRBJ2-3	TRBV29-1	13	.	CSVARGLGDTQYF	TGCAGCGTTGCCAGAGGACTTGGAGATACGCAGTATTTT
.	TRBJ2-1	TRBV5-1	14	TRBD2	CASRGGLAGFEQFF	TGCGCCAGCAGGGGGGGACTAGCGGGATTTGAGCAGTTCTTC
.	TRBJ1-2	TRBV7-2	13	.	CASSPGANYGYTF	TGTGCCAGCAGCCCCGGAGCTAACTATGGCTACACCTTC
.	TRBJ2-7	TRBV2	13	TRBD1	CASRGDSWGEQYF	TGTGCCAGCAGGGGGGACAGTTGGGGCGAGCAGTACTTC
once	TRBJ1-2	TRBV1	16	.	CTSSPKTNIANYGYTF	TGCACCAGCAGCCCGAAAACCAACATAGCTAACTATGGCTACACCTTC